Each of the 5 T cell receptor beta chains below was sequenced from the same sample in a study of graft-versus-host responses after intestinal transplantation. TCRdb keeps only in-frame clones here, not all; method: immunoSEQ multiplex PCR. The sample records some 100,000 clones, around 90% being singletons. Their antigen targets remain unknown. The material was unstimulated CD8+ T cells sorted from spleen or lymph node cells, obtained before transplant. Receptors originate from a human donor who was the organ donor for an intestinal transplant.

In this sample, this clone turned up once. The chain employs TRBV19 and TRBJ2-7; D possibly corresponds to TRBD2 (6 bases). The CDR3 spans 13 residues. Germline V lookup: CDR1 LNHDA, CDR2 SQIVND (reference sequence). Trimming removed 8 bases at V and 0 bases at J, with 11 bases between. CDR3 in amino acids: CASSISGSYEQYF. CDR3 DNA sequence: TGTGCCAGTTCCATTAGCGGCTCCTACGAGCAGTACTTC.

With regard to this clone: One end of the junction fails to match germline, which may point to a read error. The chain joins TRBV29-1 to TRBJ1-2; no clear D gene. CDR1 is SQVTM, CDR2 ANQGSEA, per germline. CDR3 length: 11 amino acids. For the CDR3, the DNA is TGCAGCGCTGAAACTTTATATGGCTACACCTTC. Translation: CSAETLYGYTF.

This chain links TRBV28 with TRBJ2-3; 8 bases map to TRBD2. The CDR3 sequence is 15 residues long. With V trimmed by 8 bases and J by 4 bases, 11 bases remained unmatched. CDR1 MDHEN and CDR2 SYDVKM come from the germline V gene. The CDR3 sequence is CASLTVAGMSDTQYF. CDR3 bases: TGTGCCAGCCTAACGGTAGCGGGGATGTCAGATACGCAGTATTTT.

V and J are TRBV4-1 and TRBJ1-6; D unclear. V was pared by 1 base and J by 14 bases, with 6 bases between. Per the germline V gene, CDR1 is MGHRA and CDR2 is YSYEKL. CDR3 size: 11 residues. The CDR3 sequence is CASSQAGALHF. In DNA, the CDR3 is TGCGCCAGCAGCCAAGCCGGGGCCCTCCACTTT.

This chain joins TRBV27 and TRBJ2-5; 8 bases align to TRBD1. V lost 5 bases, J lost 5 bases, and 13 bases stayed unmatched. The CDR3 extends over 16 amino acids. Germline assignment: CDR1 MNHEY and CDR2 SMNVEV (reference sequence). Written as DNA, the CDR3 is TGTGCCAGCAGTCCGACAGTGGGACAGGTATCGGAGACCCAGTACTTC. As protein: CASSPTVGQVSETQYF.